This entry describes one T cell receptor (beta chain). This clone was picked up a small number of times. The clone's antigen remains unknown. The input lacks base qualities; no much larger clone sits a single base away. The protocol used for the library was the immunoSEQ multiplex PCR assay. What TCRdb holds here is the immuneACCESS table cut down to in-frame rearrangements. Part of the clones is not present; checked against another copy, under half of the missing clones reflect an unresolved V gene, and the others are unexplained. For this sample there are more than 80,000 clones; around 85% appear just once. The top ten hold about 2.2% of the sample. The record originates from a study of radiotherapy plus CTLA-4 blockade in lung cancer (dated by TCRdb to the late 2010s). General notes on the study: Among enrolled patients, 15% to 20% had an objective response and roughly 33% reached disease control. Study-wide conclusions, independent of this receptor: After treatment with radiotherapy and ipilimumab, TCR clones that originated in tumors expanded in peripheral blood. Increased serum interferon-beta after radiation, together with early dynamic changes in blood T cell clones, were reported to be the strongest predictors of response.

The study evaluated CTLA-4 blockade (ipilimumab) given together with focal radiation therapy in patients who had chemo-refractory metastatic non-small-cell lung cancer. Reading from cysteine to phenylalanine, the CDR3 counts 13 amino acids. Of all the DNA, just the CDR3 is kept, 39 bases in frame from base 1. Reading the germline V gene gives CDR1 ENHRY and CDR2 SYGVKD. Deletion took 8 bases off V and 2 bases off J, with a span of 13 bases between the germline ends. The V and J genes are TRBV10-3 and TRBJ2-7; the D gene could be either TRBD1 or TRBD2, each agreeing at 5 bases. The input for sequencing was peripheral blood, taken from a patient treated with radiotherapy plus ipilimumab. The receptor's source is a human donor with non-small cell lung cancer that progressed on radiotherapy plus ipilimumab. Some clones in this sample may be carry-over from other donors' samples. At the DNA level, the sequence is TGTGCCATCGCACAGGAGGTTACCTACGAGCAGTACTTC. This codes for CAIAQEVTYEQYF.